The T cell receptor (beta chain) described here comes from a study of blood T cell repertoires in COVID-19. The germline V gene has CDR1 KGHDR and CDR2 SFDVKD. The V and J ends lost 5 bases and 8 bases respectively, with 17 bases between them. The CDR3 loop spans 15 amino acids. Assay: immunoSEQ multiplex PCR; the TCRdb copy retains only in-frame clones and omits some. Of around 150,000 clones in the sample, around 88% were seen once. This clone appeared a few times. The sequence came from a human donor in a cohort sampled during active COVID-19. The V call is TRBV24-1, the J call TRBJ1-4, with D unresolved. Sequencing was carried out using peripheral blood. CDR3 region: CATSARGPEGEKLFF. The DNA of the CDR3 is TGTGCCACCAGTGCCCGGGGTCCGGAGGGAGAAAAACTGTTTTTT.